These T cell receptor beta chains were read from a single sample in a study of regulatory T cells in long-lasting Graves disease. Using its own MiXCR run on the multiplex PCR reads, TCRdb lists one record per CDR3 protein. The sample has about 430,000 distinct CDR3 sequences, 21% seen once. The sequencing used peripheral blood mononuclear cells (PBMCs), collected when the disease was refractory, from a patient treated with antithyroid drugs. Receptors were obtained from a female donor with Graves disease. Both conserved end residues are part of each CDR3. Fields, in order: clone size, V gene, D gene, J gene, CDR3 protein, CDR3 DNA. A D gene is named only where the DNA matches it firmly. Only part of the rows carry a size: once, few, many, or a class if the clone is expanded.

size: many
V: TRBV28
D: NA
J: TRBJ2-5
CDR3: CASSLAGAPRETQYF
DNA: TGTGCCAGCAGTTTAGCGGGTGCCCCTAGGGAGACCCAGTACTTC

size: NA
V: TRBV19
D: NA
J: TRBJ2-7
CDR3: CASSPAPTYEQYF
DNA: TGTGCCAGTAGCCCCGCACCAACGTACGAGCAGTACTTC

size: few
V: TRBV29-1
D: NA
J: TRBJ2-5
CDR3: CSAPTQKETQYF
DNA: TGCAGCGCTCCGACACAAAAAGAGACCCAGTACTTC

size: few
V: TRBV7-3
D: TRBD1
J: TRBJ2-7
CDR3: CASSSTGGGVQQYF
DNA: TGTGCCAGCAGCTCGACAGGGGGCGGTGTCCAGCAGTACTTC

size: few
V: TRBV6-1
D: NA
J: TRBJ2-5
CDR3: CASSTDYQKEQETQYF
DNA: TGTGCCAGCAGTACGGACTACCAAAAGGAACAAGAGACCCAGTACTTC

size: NA
V: TRBV28
D: TRBD1
J: TRBJ2-3
CDR3: CASGTGDSTDTQYF
DNA: TGTGCCAGCGGGACAGGCGATAGCACAGATACGCAGTATTTT

size: few
V: TRBV5-6
D: NA
J: TRBJ1-2
CDR3: CASSTRLTTNYGYTF
DNA: TGTGCCAGCAGCACGCGTCTTACAACTAACTATGGCTACACCTTC

size: few
V: TRBV19
D: TRBD2
J: TRBJ2-5
CDR3: CASSTSGSGGETQYF
DNA: TGTGCCAGTTCTACTAGCGGGAGTGGGGGAGAGACCCAGTACTTC

size: few
V: TRBV29-1
D: NA
J: TRBJ1-2
CDR3: CSASRATGTF
DNA: TGCAGCGCTTCGAGGGCGACGGGCACCTTC

size: many
V: TRBV6-1
D: NA
J: TRBJ1-1
CDR3: CASLEARRTEAFF
DNA: TGTGCCAGCCTTGAGGCCCGGCGGACTGAAGCTTTCTTT

size: many
V: TRBV28
D: TRBD1
J: TRBJ2-4
CDR3: CASRGTGTVNIQYF
DNA: TGTGCCAGCAGGGGGACAGGGACTGTTAACATTCAGTACTTC

size: many
V: TRBV28
D: NA
J: TRBJ2-6
CDR3: CASSFSLSGANVLTF
DNA: TGTGCCAGCAGTTTCTCCTTATCTGGGGCCAACGTCCTGACTTTC

size: few
V: TRBV7-2
D: TRBD2
J: TRBJ2-3
CDR3: CASSRQGLGTDTQYF
DNA: TGTGCCAGCAGCCGTCAGGGACTAGGCACAGATACGCAGTATTTT

size: few
V: TRBV20-1
D: TRBD2
J: TRBJ2-2
CDR3: CSALRLAGNTGELFF
DNA: TGCAGTGCTCTTAGACTAGCGGGGAACACCGGGGAGCTGTTTTTT

size: many
V: TRBV12-3/TRBV12-4
D: NA
J: TRBJ2-5
CDR3: CASALQGQETQYF
DNA: TGTGCCAGCGCTTTGCAGGGGCAAGAGACCCAGTACTTC

size: many
V: TRBV12-3/TRBV12-4
D: TRBD1
J: TRBJ1-5
CDR3: CASSPEGADQPQHF
DNA: TGTGCCAGCAGTCCCGAGGGGGCGGATCAGCCCCAGCATTTT

size: NA
V: TRBV20-1
D: NA
J: TRBJ1-1
CDR3: CSADRDLTEAFF
DNA: TGCAGTGCCGATCGGGACCTCACTGAAGCTTTCTTT

size: many
V: TRBV28
D: TRBD1
J: TRBJ2-5
CDR3: CASSHRGRETQYF
DNA: TGTGCCAGCAGTCACAGGGGAAGGGAGACCCAGTACTTC

size: few
V: TRBV19
D: NA
J: TRBJ1-2
CDR3: CASSIPGARYGYTF
DNA: TGTGCCAGTAGTATTCCGGGTGCCCGCTATGGCTACACCTTC

size: many
V: TRBV2
D: NA
J: TRBJ2-1
CDR3: CASRGLRDSHNEQFF
DNA: TGTGCCAGCAGGGGGCTCCGGGATTCTCACAATGAGCAGTTCTTC

size: many
V: TRBV28
D: NA
J: TRBJ2-1
CDR3: CASSLEGLSSYNEQFF
DNA: TGTGCCAGCAGTTTAGAGGGATTAAGCTCCTACAATGAGCAGTTCTTC

size: NA
V: TRBV5-1
D: NA
J: TRBJ2-3
CDR3: CASSHLAEADTQYF
DNA: TGCGCCAGCAGCCATCTTGCGGAGGCAGATACGCAGTATTTT

size: many
V: TRBV27
D: TRBD2
J: TRBJ2-2
CDR3: CASRKATSAYTGELFF
DNA: TGTGCCAGCAGGAAAGCAACTAGCGCGTACACCGGGGAGCTGTTTTTT

size: many
V: TRBV19
D: NA
J: TRBJ2-2
CDR3: CASSIWGPDTGELFF
DNA: TGTGCCAGTAGTATTTGGGGGCCGGACACCGGGGAGCTGTTTTTT

size: many
V: TRBV28
D: NA
J: TRBJ2-4
CDR3: CASSLGVGDKNIQYF
DNA: TGTGCCAGCAGTTTAGGAGTCGGTGACAAAAACATTCAGTACTTC

size: many
V: TRBV7-9
D: NA
J: TRBJ2-7
CDR3: CASSPNSYEQYF
DNA: TGTGCCAGCAGTCCCAACTCCTACGAGCAGTACTTC

size: many
V: TRBV28
D: TRBD1
J: TRBJ2-7
CDR3: CASSTTGGSYEQYF
DNA: TGTGCCAGCAGCACGACAGGGGGCTCCTACGAGCAGTACTTC

size: few
V: TRBV30
D: NA
J: TRBJ2-2
CDR3: CAHPRIGSGELFF
DNA: TGTGCCCACCCCCGGATAGGGTCCGGGGAGCTGTTTTTT

size: many
V: TRBV7-9
D: NA
J: TRBJ2-2
CDR3: CASRASFNTGELFF
DNA: TGTGCCAGCAGAGCTAGCTTCAACACCGGGGAGCTGTTTTTT

size: NA
V: TRBV29-1
D: NA
J: TRBJ2-3
CDR3: CSVGGGVRELPDTQYF
DNA: TGCAGCGTTGGGGGGGGCGTACGGGAACTTCCAGATACGCAGTATTTT

size: few
V: TRBV3-1
D: TRBD2
J: TRBJ2-7
CDR3: CASSQEEGLFEQYF
DNA: TGTGCCAGCAGCCAAGAGGAGGGACTATTCGAGCAGTACTTC

size: few
V: TRBV10-3
D: NA
J: TRBJ2-2
CDR3: CAIIRDNTGELFF
DNA: TGTGCCATCATCAGGGACAACACCGGGGAGCTGTTTTTT

size: few
V: TRBV7-8
D: TRBD2
J: TRBJ2-3
CDR3: CASSRSSRELDTQYF
DNA: TGTGCCAGCAGCCGCAGTTCGCGGGAGTTGGATACGCAGTATTTT

size: many
V: TRBV7-2
D: NA
J: TRBJ2-7
CDR3: CASSGSWEQYF
DNA: TGTGCCAGCAGCGGCTCTTGGGAGCAGTACTTC

size: many
V: TRBV4-1
D: NA
J: TRBJ1-6
CDR3: CASSQGLWPLHF
DNA: TGCGCCAGCAGCCAGGGGTTGTGGCCCCTCCACTTT

size: NA
V: TRBV28
D: NA
J: TRBJ2-3
CDR3: CASSLGTGGNTQYF
DNA: TGTGCCAGCAGTTTGGGGACTGGTGGAAATACGCAGTATTTT

size: many
V: TRBV10-3
D: NA
J: TRBJ1-1
CDR3: CAIGSQNTEAFF
DNA: TGTGCCATAGGGAGCCAGAACACTGAAGCTTTCTTT

size: many
V: TRBV6-1
D: NA
J: TRBJ1-6
CDR3: CASTGGRFNSPLHF
DNA: TGTGCCAGCACCGGCGGCAGGTTTAATTCACCCCTCCACTTT

size: many
V: TRBV30
D: NA
J: TRBJ1-2
CDR3: CAWSANYGYTF
DNA: TGTGCCTGGAGTGCCAATTATGGCTACACCTTC

size: many
V: TRBV5-1
D: NA
J: TRBJ1-1
CDR3: CASSGGYRRNTEAFF
DNA: TGCGCCAGCAGCGGGGGATACAGGAGGAACACTGAAGCTTTCTTT

size: many
V: TRBV2
D: NA
J: TRBJ1-2
CDR3: CASSEREVRDGFFRGYTF
DNA: TGTGCCAGCAGTGAACGGGAGGTACGGGACGGATTTTTCCGTGGCTACACCTTC

size: few
V: TRBV20-1
D: NA
J: TRBJ1-6
CDR3: CSAKRGPPNSPLHF
DNA: TGCAGTGCAAAGAGGGGTCCTCCGAATTCACCCCTCCACTTT

size: NA
V: TRBV6-2/TRBV6-3
D: NA
J: TRBJ1-2
CDR3: CASSYSAPSNYGYTF
DNA: TGTGCCAGCAGTTACTCGGCACCTTCTAACTATGGCTACACCTTC

size: many
V: TRBV2
D: NA
J: TRBJ1-1
CDR3: CATKADRNTEAFF
DNA: TGTGCCACCAAAGCGGATAGGAACACTGAAGCTTTCTTT

size: NA
V: TRBV6-1
D: NA
J: TRBJ2-2
CDR3: CASSLGTHETGTGELFF
DNA: TGTGCCAGCAGTCTTGGGACCCACGAAACAGGGACCGGGGAGCTGTTTTTT

size: NA
V: TRBV7-9
D: NA
J: TRBJ1-5
CDR3: CASSPNPGQPQHF
DNA: TGTGCCAGCAGCCCCAATCCGGGTCAGCCCCAGCATTTT

size: many
V: TRBV20-1
D: TRBD1
J: TRBJ1-5
CDR3: CSVTSGGAGQPQHF
DNA: TGCAGTGTCACATCAGGGGGCGCAGGCCAGCCCCAGCATTTT

size: NA
V: TRBV27
D: TRBD2
J: TRBJ2-7
CDR3: CASSFGSSGLYEQYF
DNA: TGTGCCAGCAGTTTCGGCTCTAGCGGGCTCTACGAGCAGTACTTC

size: NA
V: TRBV5-5
D: NA
J: TRBJ2-7
CDR3: CATQTLGDEQYF
DNA: TGTGCCACACAGACGCTAGGAGACGAGCAGTACTTC

size: many
V: TRBV3-1
D: NA
J: TRBJ2-5
CDR3: CASSQDLVEGETQYF
DNA: TGTGCCAGCAGCCAAGATCTCGTAGAGGGAGAGACCCAGTACTTC

size: many
V: TRBV10-3
D: NA
J: TRBJ1-1
CDR3: CAIHNVWNTEAFF
DNA: TGTGCCATCCATAACGTCTGGAACACTGAAGCTTTCTTT

size: few
V: TRBV3-1
D: NA
J: TRBJ1-2
CDR3: CASSQGASDGYTF
DNA: TGTGCCAGCAGCCAAGGAGCCTCCGATGGCTACACCTTC

size: many
V: TRBV5-6
D: NA
J: TRBJ2-7
CDR3: CASSPGEGIAYEQYF
DNA: TGTGCCAGCAGCCCAGGCGAGGGGATCGCCTACGAGCAGTACTTC

size: NA
V: TRBV19
D: NA
J: TRBJ2-5
CDR3: CASSKGSRRETQYF
DNA: TGTGCCAGTAGTAAGGGGAGCCGGAGGGAGACCCAGTACTTC

size: few
V: TRBV12-5
D: NA
J: TRBJ1-1
CDR3: CASGLVRTANTEAFF
DNA: TGTGCTAGTGGTTTGGTTCGGACAGCGAACACTGAAGCTTTCTTT

size: few
V: TRBV27
D: TRBD1
J: TRBJ2-1
CDR3: CASSLQGAATKTEQFF
DNA: TGTGCCAGCAGTTTACAGGGGGCTGCCACCAAGACCGAGCAGTTCTTC